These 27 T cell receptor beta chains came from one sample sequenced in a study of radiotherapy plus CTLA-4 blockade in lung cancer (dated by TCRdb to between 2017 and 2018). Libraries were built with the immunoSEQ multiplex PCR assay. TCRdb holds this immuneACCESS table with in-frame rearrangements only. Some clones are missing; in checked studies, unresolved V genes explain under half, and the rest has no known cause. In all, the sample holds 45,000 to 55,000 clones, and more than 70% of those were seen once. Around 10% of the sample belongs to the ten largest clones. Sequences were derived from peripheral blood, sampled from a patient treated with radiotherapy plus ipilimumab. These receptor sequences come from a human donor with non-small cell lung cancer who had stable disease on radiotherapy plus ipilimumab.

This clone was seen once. The CDR3 reads CASSLWTGAGTDTQYF. The CDR3 DNA reads TGTGCCAGCAGTTTGTGGACAGGGGCTGGCACAGATACGCAGTATTTT. The chain joins TRBV27 to TRBJ2-3; TRBD1 matches 9 bases. CDR1 and CDR2 from the germline V gene are MNHEY and SMNVEV (reference sequence). The CDR3 sequence is 16 residues long. V was clipped by 3 bases and J by 1 base; unmatched bases: 5.

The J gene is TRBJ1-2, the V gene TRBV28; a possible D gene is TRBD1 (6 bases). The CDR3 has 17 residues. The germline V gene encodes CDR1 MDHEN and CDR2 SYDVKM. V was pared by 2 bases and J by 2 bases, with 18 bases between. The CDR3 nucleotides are TGTGCCAGCAGTTTAAACCCTACCGGGACACTAAACTATGGCTACACCTTC. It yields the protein CASSLNPTGTLNYGYTF.

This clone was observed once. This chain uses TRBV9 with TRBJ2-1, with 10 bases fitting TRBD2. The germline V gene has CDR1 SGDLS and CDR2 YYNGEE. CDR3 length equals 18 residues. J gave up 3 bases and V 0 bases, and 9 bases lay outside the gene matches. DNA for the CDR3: TGTGCCAGCAGCGTAGAGGTAGCGGGGGGCTCCTTCTACAATGAGCAGTTCTTC. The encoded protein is CASSVEVAGGSFYNEQFF.

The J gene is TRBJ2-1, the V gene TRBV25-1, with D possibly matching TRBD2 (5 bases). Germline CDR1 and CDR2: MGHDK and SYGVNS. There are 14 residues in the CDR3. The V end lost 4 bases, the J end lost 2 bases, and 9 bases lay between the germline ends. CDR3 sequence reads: CASSAHGAYNEQFF. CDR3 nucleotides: TGTGCCAGCAGTGCTCACGGGGCCTACAATGAGCAGTTCTTC.

The CDR3 nucleotides are TGTGCCAGCAGCTTGAGCCTCTCCGGAAACACCATATATTTT. This encodes CASSLSLSGNTIYF. V gene TRBV5-6 combines with J gene TRBJ1-3, with D unclear. V lost 1 base and J 4 bases, leaving 9 bases between the germline ends. CDR1 and CDR2 (germline): SGHDT, YYEEEE. CDR3 length: 14 amino acids.

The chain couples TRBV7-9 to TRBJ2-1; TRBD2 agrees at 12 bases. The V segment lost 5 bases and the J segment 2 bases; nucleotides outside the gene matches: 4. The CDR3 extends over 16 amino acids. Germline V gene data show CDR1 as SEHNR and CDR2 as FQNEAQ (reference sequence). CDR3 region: CASSPSGGAAYNEQFF. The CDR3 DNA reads TGTGCCAGCAGCCCTAGCGGGGGGGCCGCCTACAATGAGCAGTTCTTC.

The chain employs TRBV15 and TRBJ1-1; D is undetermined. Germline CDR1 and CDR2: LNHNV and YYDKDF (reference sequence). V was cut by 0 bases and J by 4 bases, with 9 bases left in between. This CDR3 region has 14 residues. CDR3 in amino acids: CATSRDPGSTEAFF. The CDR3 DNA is TGTGCCACCAGCAGAGATCCGGGAAGCACTGAAGCTTTCTTT.

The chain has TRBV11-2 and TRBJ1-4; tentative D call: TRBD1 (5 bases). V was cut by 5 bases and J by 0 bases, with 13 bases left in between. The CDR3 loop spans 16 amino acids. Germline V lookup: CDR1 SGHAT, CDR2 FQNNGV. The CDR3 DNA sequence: TGTGCCAGCAGCCAACGAACGACAGCAACTAATGAAAAACTGTTTTTT. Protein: CASSQRTTATNEKLFF.

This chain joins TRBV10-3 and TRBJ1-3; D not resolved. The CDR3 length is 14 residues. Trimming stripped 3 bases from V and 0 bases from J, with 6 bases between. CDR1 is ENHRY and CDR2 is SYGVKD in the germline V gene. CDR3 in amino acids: CAISDGSSGNTIYF. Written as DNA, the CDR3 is TGTGCCATCAGTGACGGGAGCTCTGGAAACACCATATATTTT.

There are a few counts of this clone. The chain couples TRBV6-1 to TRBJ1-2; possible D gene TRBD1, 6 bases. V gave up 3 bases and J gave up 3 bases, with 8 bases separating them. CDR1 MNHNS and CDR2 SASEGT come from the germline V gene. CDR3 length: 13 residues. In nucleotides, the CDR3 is TGTGCCAGCAGTGAGGGGGCCCACTATGGCTACACCTTC. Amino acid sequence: CASSEGAHYGYTF.

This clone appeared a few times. The CDR3, as DNA: TGTGCCTGGAGTGCCCAGGGGGCCAGGAGTAACTATGGCTACACCTTC. It is translated as CAWSAQGARSNYGYTF. The chain uses TRBV30 and TRBJ1-2; 8 nucleotides line up with TRBD1. V shed 1 base and J 1 base; nucleotides not matched to a gene: 8. Germline V CDR1 and CDR2: GTSNPN, SVGIG (reference sequence). The CDR3 is 16 amino acids. The full variable domain, with the rest looked up from reference TRBV30 and TRBJ1-2, is SQTIHQWPATLVQPVGSPLSLECTVEGTSNPNLYWYRQAAGRGLQLLFYSVGIGQISSEVPQNLSASRPQDRQFILSSKKLLLSDSGFYLCAWSAQGARSNYGYTFGSGTRLTVV.

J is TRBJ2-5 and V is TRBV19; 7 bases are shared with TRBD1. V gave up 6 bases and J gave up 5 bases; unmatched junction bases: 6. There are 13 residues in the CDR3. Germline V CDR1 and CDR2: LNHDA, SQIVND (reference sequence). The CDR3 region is CASRTQGLETQYF. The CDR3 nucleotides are TGTGCCAGTAGGACACAGGGGCTGGAGACCCAGTACTTC.

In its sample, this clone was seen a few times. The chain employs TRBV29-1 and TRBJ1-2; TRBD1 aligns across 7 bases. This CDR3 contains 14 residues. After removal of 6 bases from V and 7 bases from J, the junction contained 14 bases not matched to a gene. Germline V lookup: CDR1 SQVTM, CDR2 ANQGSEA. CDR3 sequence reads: CSVVHHLTGSGYTF. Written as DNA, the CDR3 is TGCAGCGTAGTGCACCATCTGACAGGGAGTGGCTACACCTTC.

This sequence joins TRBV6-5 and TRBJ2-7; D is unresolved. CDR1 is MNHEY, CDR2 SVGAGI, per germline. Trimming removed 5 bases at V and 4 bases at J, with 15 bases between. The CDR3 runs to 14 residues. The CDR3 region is CASSRSDGLYEQYF. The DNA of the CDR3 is TGTGCCAGCAGTCGCAGCGACGGATTGTACGAGCAGTACTTC.

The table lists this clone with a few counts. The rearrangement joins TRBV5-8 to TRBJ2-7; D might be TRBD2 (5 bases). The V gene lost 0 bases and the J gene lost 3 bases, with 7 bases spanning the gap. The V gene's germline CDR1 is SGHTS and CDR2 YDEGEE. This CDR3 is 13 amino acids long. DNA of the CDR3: TGTGCCAGCAGCTTGGTAGCGCTCTACGAGCAGTACTTC. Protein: CASSLVALYEQYF.

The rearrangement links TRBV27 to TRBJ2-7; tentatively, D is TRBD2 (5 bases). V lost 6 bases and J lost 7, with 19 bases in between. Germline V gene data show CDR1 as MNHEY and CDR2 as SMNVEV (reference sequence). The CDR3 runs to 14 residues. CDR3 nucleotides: TGTGCCAGCAGCCCCCTCTCCCACTGGAGGGAGCAGTACGTC. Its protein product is CASSPLSHWREQYV.

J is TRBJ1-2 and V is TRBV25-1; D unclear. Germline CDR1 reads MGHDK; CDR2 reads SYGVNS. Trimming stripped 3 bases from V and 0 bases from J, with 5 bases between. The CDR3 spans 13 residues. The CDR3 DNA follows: TGTGCCAGCAGTGATGGGGCTAACTATGGCTACACCTTC. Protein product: CASSDGANYGYTF.

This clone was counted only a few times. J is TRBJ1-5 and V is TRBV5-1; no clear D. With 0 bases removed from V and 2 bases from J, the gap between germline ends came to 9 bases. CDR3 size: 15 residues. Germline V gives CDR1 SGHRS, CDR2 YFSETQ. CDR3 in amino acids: CASSLEGVGNQPQHF. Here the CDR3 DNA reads TGCGCCAGCAGCTTGGAAGGTGTTGGCAATCAGCCCCAGCATTTT.

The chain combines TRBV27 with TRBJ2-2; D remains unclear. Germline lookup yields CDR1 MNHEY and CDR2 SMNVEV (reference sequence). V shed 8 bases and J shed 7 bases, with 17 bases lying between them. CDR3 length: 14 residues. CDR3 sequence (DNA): TGTGCCAGCGGAAGGGAACTCCTCGGCGGGGAGCTGTTTTTT. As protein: CASGRELLGGELFF.

For the CDR3, the DNA is TGTGCCAGCAGTGAAAACCGGGGAGGCATGGGCTACACCTTC. This codes for CASSENRGGMGYTF. The rearrangement uses TRBV6-5 and TRBJ1-2; D uncertain. The CDR3 length is 14 residues. With 5 bases removed from V and 8 bases from J, the gap between germline ends came to 18 bases. Germline V lookup: CDR1 MNHEY, CDR2 SVGAGI.

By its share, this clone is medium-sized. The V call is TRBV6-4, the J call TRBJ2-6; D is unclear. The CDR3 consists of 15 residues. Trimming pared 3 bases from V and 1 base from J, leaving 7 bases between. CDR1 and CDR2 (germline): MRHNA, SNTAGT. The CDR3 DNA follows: TGTGCCAGCAGTGAATCAAATTCTGGGGCCAACGTCCTGACTTTC. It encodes CASSESNSGANVLTF.

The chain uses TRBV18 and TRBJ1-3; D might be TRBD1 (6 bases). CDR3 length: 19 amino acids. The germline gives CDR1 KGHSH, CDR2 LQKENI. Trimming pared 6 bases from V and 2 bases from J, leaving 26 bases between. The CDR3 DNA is TGTGCCAGCTCGCTGGCCGGGACACAGAGATTTTTTACTGGAAACACCATATATTTT. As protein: CASSLAGTQRFFTGNTIYF.

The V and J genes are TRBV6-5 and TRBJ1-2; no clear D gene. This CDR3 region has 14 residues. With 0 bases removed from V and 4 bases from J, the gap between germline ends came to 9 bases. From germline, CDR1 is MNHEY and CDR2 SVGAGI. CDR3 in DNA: TGTGCCAGCAGTTACTCGAGGGAGGGCTATGGCTACACCTTC. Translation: CASSYSREGYGYTF.

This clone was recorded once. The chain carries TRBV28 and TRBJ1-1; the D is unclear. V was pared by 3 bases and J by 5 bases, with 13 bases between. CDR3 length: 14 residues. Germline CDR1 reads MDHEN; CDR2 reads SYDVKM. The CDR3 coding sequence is TGTGCCAGCAGTTTTAGCGGGGATCGGACTGAAGCTTTCTTT. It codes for CASSFSGDRTEAFF.

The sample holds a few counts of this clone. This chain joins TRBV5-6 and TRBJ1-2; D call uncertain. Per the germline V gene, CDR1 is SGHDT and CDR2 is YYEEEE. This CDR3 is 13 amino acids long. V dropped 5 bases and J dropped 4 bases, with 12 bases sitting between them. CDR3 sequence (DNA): TGTGCCAGCAGGCCAACGGGGAGCTATGGCTACACCTTC. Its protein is CASRPTGSYGYTF.

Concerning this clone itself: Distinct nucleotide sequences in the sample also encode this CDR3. The CDR3 DNA reads as TGTGCCAGTAGTATAGATCGTGGAAATGAAAAACTGTTTTTT. Its translation: CASSIDRGNEKLFF. This rearrangement joins TRBV19 to TRBJ1-4; D gene ambiguous. Trimming took off 0 bases at V and 5 bases at J, with 7 bases between the two ends. CDR1 and CDR2 from the germline V gene are LNHDA and SQIVND (reference sequence). The length of the CDR3 is 14 residues.

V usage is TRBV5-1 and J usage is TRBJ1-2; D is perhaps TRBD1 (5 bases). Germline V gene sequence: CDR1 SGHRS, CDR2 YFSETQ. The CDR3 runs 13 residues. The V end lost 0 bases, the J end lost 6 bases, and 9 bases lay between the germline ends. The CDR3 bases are TGCGCCAGCAGCTTGGACCTAGGGGATGGCTACACCTTC. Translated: CASSLDLGDGYTF.